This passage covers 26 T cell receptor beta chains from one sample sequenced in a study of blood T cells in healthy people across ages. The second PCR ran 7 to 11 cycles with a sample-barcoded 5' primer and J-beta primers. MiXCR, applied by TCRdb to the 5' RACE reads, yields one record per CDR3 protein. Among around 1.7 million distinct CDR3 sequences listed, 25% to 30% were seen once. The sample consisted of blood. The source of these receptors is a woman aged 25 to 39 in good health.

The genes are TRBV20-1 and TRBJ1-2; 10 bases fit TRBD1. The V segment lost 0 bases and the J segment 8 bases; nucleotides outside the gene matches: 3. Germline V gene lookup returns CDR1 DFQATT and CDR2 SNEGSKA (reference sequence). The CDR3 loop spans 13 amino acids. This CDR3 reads CSARDGGQGGYTF. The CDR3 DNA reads TGCAGTGCTAGAGATGGGGGACAGGGGGGCTACACCTTC.

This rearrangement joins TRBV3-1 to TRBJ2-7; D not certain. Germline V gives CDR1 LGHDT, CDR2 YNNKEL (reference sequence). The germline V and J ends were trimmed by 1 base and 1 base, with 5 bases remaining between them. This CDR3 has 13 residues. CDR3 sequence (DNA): TGTGCCAGCAGCCAAGTGCCATCCTACGAGCAGTACTTC. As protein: CASSQVPSYEQYF.

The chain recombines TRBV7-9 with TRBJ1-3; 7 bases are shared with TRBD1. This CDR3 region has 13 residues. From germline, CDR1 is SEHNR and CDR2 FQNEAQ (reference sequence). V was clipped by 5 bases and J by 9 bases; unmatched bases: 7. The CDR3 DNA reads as TGTGCCAGCAGCCCAGGACAGGCTAGCACCATATATTTT. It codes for CASSPGQASTIYF.

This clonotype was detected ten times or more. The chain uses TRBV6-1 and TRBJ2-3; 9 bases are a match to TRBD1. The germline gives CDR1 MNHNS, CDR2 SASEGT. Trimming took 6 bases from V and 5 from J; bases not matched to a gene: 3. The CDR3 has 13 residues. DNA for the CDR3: TGTGCCAGCAGCCGGACAGGGGTAGATACGCAGTATTTT. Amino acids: CASSRTGVDTQYF.

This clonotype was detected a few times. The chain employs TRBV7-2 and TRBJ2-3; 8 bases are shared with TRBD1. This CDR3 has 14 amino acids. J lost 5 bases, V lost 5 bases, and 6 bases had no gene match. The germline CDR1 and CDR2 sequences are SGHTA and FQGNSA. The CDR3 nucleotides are TGTGCCAGCAGCCAATTACAGGGGGTAGATACGCAGTATTTT. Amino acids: CASSQLQGVDTQYF.

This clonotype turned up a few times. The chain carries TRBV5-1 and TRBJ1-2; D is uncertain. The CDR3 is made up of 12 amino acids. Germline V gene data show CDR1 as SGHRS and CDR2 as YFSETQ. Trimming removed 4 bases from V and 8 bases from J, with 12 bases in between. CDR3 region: CASSASDGGYTF. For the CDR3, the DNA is TGCGCCAGCAGCGCATCGGACGGAGGCTACACCTTC.

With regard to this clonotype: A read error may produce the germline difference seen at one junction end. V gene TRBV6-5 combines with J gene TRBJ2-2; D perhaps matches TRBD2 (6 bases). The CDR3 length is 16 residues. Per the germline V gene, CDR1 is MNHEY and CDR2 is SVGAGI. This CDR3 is CASSYSGGEVPGERFF. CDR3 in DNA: TGTGCCAGCAGTTACTCGGGGGGAGAAGTCCCCGGGGAGCGGTTTTTT.

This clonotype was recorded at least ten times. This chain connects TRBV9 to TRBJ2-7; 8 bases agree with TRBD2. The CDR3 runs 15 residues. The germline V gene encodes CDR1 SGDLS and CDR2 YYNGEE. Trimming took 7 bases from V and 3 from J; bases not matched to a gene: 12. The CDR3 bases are TGTGCCAGCGGGTCGGGCGGGAGGTCTCGCTACGAGCAGTACTTC. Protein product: CASGSGGRSRYEQYF.

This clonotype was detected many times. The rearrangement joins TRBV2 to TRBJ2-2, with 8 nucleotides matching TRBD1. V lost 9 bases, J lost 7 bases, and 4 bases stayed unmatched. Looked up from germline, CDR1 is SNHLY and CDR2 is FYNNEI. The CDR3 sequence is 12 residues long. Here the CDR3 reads CARRTGFGELFF. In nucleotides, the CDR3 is TGTGCCAGGAGGACAGGGTTCGGGGAGCTGTTTTTT.

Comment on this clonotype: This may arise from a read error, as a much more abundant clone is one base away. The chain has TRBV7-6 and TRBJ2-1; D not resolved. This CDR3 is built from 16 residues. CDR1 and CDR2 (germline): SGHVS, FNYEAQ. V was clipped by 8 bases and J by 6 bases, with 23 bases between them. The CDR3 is CASGSPGGKVGNEQFF. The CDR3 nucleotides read TGTGCCAGCGGCTCCCCGGGTGGGAAAGTCGGCAATGAGCAGTTCTTC.

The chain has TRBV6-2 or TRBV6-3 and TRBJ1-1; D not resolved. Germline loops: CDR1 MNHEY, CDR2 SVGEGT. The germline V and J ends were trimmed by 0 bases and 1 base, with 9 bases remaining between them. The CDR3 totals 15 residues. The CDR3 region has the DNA TGTGCCAGCAGTTACTCTACGTCCGAGAACACTGAAGCTTTCTTT. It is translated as CASSYSTSENTEAFF.

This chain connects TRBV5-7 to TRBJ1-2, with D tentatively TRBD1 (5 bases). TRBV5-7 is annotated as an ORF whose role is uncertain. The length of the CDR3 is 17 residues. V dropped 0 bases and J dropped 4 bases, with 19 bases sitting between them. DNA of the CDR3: TGTGCCAGCAGCTTGGACGGATTGGCTCCCGGGGGCTATGGCTACACCTTC. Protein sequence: CASSLDGLAPGGYGYTF.

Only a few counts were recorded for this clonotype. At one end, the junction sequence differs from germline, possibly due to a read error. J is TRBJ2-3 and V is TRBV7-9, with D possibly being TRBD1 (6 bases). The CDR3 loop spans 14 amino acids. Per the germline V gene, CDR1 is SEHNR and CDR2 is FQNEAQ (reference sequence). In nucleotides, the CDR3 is TGTGCCAGCAGCCAAGACAGGAGCACAGATATGCAGTATTTT. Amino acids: CASSQDRSTDMQYF.

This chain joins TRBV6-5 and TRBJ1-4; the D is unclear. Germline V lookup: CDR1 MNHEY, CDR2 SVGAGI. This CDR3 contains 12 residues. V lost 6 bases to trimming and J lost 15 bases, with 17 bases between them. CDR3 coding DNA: TGTGCCAGCAGGATTTTGGACGTAGGATTGTTTTTT. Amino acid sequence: CASRILDVGLFF.

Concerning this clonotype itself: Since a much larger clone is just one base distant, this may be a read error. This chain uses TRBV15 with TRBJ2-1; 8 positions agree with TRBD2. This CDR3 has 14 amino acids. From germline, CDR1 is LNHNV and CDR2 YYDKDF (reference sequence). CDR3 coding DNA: TGTGCCGCCAGCAGAGCGGGGGCCCACAATGAGCAGTTCTTC. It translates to CAASRAGAHNEQFF.

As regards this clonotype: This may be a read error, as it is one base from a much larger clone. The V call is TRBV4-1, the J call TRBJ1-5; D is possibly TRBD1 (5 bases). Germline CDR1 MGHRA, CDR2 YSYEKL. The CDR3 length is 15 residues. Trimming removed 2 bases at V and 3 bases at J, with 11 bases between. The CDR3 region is CASSQISGANQPQHF. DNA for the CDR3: TGCGCCAGCAGCCAAATTTCCGGGGCCAATCAGCCCCAGCATTTT.

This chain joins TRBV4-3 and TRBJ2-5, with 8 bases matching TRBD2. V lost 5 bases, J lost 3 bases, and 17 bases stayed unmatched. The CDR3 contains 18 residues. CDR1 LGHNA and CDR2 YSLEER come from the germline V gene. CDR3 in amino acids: CASSSSSGSGSGEETQYF. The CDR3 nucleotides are TGCGCCAGCAGCTCATCGTCCGGGAGCGGGAGTGGGGAAGAGACCCAGTACTTC.

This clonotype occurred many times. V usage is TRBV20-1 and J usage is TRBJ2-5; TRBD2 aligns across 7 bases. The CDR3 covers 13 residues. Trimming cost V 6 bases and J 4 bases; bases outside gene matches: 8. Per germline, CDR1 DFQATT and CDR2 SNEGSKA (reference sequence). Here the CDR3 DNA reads TGCAGTGCCCAAGCTGGCGGGAGAGAGACCCAGTACTTC. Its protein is CSAQAGGRETQYF.

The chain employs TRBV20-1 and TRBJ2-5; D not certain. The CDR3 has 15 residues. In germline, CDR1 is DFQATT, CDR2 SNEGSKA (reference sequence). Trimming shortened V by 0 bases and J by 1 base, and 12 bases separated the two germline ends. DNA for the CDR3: TGCAGTGCTAGAGATCCCGCAGGCCGCCAAGAGACCCAGTACTTC. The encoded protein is CSARDPAGRQETQYF.

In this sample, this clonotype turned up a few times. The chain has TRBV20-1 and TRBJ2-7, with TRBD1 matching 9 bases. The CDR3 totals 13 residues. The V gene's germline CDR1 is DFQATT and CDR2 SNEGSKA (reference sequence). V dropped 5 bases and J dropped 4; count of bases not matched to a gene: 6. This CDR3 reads CSAQTGGSYEQYF. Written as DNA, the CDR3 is TGCAGTGCTCAGACAGGGGGTTCGTACGAGCAGTACTTC.

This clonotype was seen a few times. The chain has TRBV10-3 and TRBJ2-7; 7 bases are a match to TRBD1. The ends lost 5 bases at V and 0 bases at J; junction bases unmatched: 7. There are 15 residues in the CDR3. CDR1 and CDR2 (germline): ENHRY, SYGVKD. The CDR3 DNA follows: TGTGCCATCAGTCGGACAGGCGACAGCTCCTACGAGCAGTACTTC. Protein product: CAISRTGDSSYEQYF.

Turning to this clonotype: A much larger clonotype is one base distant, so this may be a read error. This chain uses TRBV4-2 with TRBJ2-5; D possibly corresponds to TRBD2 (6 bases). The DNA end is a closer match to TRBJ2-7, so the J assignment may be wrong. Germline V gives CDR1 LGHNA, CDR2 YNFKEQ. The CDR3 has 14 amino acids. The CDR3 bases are TGTGCCAGCAGCCAAACCTGCGGGAATGACGAGCAGTACTTC. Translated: CASSQTCGNDEQYF.

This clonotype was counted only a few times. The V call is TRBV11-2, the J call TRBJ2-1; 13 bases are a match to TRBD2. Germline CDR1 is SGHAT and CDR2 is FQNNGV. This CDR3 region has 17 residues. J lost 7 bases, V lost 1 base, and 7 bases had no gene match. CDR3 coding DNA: TGTGCCAGCAGCTTAGGAAGGACTAGCGGGAGAGGGAATGAGCAGTTCTTC. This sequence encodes CASSLGRTSGRGNEQFF.

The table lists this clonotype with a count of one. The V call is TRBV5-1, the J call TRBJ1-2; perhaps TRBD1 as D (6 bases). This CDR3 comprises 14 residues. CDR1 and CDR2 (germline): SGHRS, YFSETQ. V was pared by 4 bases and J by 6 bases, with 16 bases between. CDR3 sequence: CASSREGQNHGYTF. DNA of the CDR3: TGCGCCAGCAGCCGGGAGGGACAAAACCATGGCTACACCTTC.

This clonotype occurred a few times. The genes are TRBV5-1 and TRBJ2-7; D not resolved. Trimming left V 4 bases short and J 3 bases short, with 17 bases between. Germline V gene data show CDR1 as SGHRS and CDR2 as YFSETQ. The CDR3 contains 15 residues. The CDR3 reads CASSLDLGGNYEQYF. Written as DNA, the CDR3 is TGCGCCAGCAGCCTGGACCTGGGTGGCAACTACGAGCAGTACTTC.

DNA for the CDR3: TGTGCCAGCAGCTGGGCGGGGGCGGACACTGAAGCTTTCTTT. This gives the protein CASSWAGADTEAFF. J is TRBJ1-1 and V is TRBV5-5; possible D gene TRBD1, 6 bases. CDR3 length: 14 residues. Deletions cut 3 bases from V and 3 bases from J, with 12 bases between. Per the germline V gene, CDR1 is SGHKS and CDR2 is YYEKEE (reference sequence).